One and the same sample provided the 23 T cell receptor beta chains below, sequenced in a study of cytomegalovirus exposure and HLA in healthy donors. PCR used 60 Vbeta primers and 13 Jbeta primers. The assay was immunoSEQ multiplex PCR, and TCRdb's table has in-frame clones only and misses some. The sample holds about 170,000 clones, about 82% seen once. The source material was PBMCs. Every receptor here comes from a woman younger than 30 in good health and CMV-seronegative.

The CDR3 DNA sequence: TGTGCCAGCAGCTTGCAGGGAGGCCCCCAAGAGACCCAGTACTTC. Encoded protein: CASSLQGGPQETQYF. The chain is built from TRBV5-5 and TRBJ2-5; D is possibly TRBD2 (6 bases). CDR1 and CDR2 (germline): SGHKS, YYEKEE (reference sequence). The V and J ends lost 1 base and 1 base respectively, with 11 bases between them. CDR3 length: 15 residues.

The J gene is TRBJ2-5, the V gene TRBV6-6; TRBD2 matches at 9 bases. In germline, CDR1 is MNHNY, CDR2 SVGAGI (reference sequence). The CDR3 runs to 15 residues. V dropped 2 bases and J dropped 3; count of bases not matched to a gene: 4. This CDR3 is CASSYPGTSKETQYF. The DNA of the CDR3 is TGTGCCAGCAGTTACCCAGGGACTAGCAAAGAGACCCAGTACTTC.

This chain links TRBV6-6 with TRBJ1-2, with a tentative D call TRBD1 (6 bases). The CDR3 covers 14 residues. CDR1 and CDR2 (germline): MNHNY, SVGAGI (reference sequence). With 6 bases removed from V and 6 bases from J, the gap between germline ends came to 17 bases. CDR3 protein: CASSLNGQKNGYTF. The CDR3 DNA reads TGTGCCAGCAGCCTTAACGGACAGAAAAATGGCTACACCTTC.

The chain has TRBV5-1 and TRBJ1-2, with D possibly being TRBD1 (6 bases). The length of the CDR3 is 15 residues. CDR1 and CDR2 from the germline V gene are SGHRS and YFSETQ. Deletions cut 3 bases from V and 2 bases from J, with 14 bases between. The CDR3 DNA follows: TGCGCCAGCAGCTCCTACTACAGGGCCAACTATGGCTACACCTTC. As protein: CASSSYYRANYGYTF. The full variable domain, completed using reference TRBV5-1 and TRBJ1-2, is KAGVTQTPRYLIKTRGQQVTLSCSPISGHRSVSWYQQTPGQGLQFLFEYFSETQRNKGNFPGRFSGRQFSNSRSEMNVSTLELGDSALYLCASSSYYRANYGYTFGSGTRLTVV.

The chain is built from TRBV28 and TRBJ2-5, with TRBD2 matching over 13 bases. This CDR3 region has 18 residues. Germline V CDR1 and CDR2: MDHEN, SYDVKM. Trimming took 6 bases from V and 3 from J; bases not matched to a gene: 13. The CDR3 region is CASRPSLAGGPLKETQYF. Written as DNA, the CDR3 is TGTGCCAGCAGGCCTTCACTAGCGGGAGGGCCCTTGAAAGAGACCCAGTACTTC.

V usage is TRBV30 and J usage is TRBJ2-7, with TRBD2 matching over 8 bases. Germline values: CDR1 GTSNPN, CDR2 SVGIG (reference sequence). The CDR3 loop spans 15 amino acids. The V and J ends lost 2 bases and 2 bases, in that order; junction bases with no gene match: 8. The CDR3 here is CAWSSPRLATYEQYF. The CDR3 bases are TGTGCCTGGAGTTCACCTCGACTAGCGACCTACGAGCAGTACTTC.

This CDR3 is CAALGLAGNNEQFF. As DNA, the CDR3 is TGTGCCGCCCTAGGACTAGCGGGAAACAATGAGCAGTTCTTC. The chain has TRBV30 and TRBJ2-1; 12 nucleotides align to TRBD2. V trimming: 8 bases; J trimming: 5 bases; junction bases outside the gene matches: 7. Germline V lookup: CDR1 GTSNPN, CDR2 SVGIG (reference sequence). The CDR3 has 14 residues. Filled out from reference TRBV30 and TRBJ2-1, the complete variable domain reads SQTIHQWPATLVQPVGSPLSLECTVEGTSNPNLYWYRQAAGRGLQLLFYSVGIGQISSEVPQNLSASRPQDRQFILSSKKLLLSDSGFYLCAALGLAGNNEQFFGPGTRLTVL.

This clone was detected only a few times. V is TRBV7-9 and J is TRBJ1-5; a weak D match, TRBD1 (6 bases). The V gene's germline CDR1 is SEHNR and CDR2 FQNEAQ (reference sequence). The CDR3 is 15 amino acids. V shed 3 bases and J shed 7 bases, with 16 bases lying between them. CDR3 residues: CASSFDGRGGQPQHF. CDR3 bases: TGTGCCAGCAGCTTTGATGGCAGGGGAGGGCAGCCCCAGCATTTT.

The chain joins TRBV27 to TRBJ2-2; 9 nucleotides match TRBD1. The trim removed 6 bases at V and 5 bases at J, leaving 4 bases unmatched. This CDR3 is 14 amino acids long. Germline lookup yields CDR1 MNHEY and CDR2 SMNVEV (reference sequence). In nucleotides, the CDR3 is TGTGCCAGCAGACCGGGACAGGGAACCGGGGAGCTGTTTTTT. The encoded protein is CASRPGQGTGELFF.

The chain combines TRBV13 with TRBJ2-7; D ambiguous. V lost 4 bases and J lost 7, with 11 bases in between. CDR1 is PRHDT and CDR2 is FYEKMQ in the germline V gene (reference sequence). The CDR3 is 12 amino acids. Written as DNA, the CDR3 is TGTGCCAGCAGCTACCAAACAGAAGAGCAGTACTTC. Protein sequence: CASSYQTEEQYF.

The gene calls are TRBV30 and TRBJ1-4, with TRBD1 identical over 7 bases. CDR1 is GTSNPN, CDR2 SVGIG, per germline (reference sequence). This CDR3 contains 15 residues. V dropped 7 bases and J dropped 0; count of bases not matched to a gene: 8. The CDR3 reads CALAPGTATNEKLFF. The CDR3 DNA sequence: TGTGCCTTGGCACCGGGGACAGCAACTAATGAAAAACTGTTTTTT.

V and J are TRBV7-2 and TRBJ2-5, with no clear D. V was clipped by 1 base and J by 1 base, with 10 bases between them. CDR1 is SGHTA and CDR2 is FQGNSA in the germline V gene. The CDR3 consists of 15 residues. CDR3 sequence: CASSLVWQVQETQYF. DNA of the CDR3: TGTGCCAGCAGCTTAGTTTGGCAGGTCCAAGAGACCCAGTACTTC.

The chain joins TRBV5-1 to TRBJ2-2; D gene unclear. CDR1 and CDR2 (germline): SGHRS, YFSETQ. The germline V and J ends were trimmed by 0 bases and 1 base, with 4 bases remaining between them. The CDR3 covers 14 residues. CDR3 bases: TGCGCCAGCAGCTTGGTAGAGAACACCGGGGAGCTGTTTTTT. This sequence encodes CASSLVENTGELFF.

The chain links TRBV2 to TRBJ2-1; no clear D gene. The germline V and J ends were trimmed by 5 bases and 9 bases, with 11 bases remaining between them. CDR3 size: 12 residues. CDR1 is SNHLY and CDR2 is FYNNEI in the germline V gene. Here the CDR3 reads CASSTKRGEQFF. CDR3 nucleotide sequence: TGTGCCAGCAGTACCAAGCGTGGTGAGCAGTTCTTC.

The J gene is TRBJ2-7, the V gene TRBV20-1; D gene ambiguous. This CDR3 comprises 11 residues. The V gene lost 6 bases and the J gene lost 6 bases, with 12 bases spanning the gap. Germline loops: CDR1 DFQATT, CDR2 SNEGSKA (reference sequence). The CDR3 DNA sequence: TGCAGTGCGGTCCGGAGTTTCGAGCAGTACTTC. Translation gives CSAVRSFEQYF.

The genes are TRBV7-3 and TRBJ2-2; 7 positions agree with TRBD2. In germline, CDR1 is SGHTA, CDR2 FQGTGA. The CDR3 length is 16 residues. V lost 5 bases to trimming and J lost 5 bases; unmatched junction nucleotides: 11. CDR3 in DNA: TGTGCCAGCAGCCAACAAGGGAGGGCCGGGACCGGGGAGCTGTTTTTT. This sequence encodes CASSQQGRAGTGELFF. The full variable domain, its missing parts supplied by reference TRBV7-3 and TRBJ2-2, is GAGVSQTPSNKVTEKGKYVELRCDPISGHTALYWYRQSLGQGPEFLIYFQGTGAADDSGLPNDRFFAVRPEGSVSTLKIQRTERGDSAVYLCASSQQGRAGTGELFFGEGSRLTVL.

CDR3 in DNA: TGTGCCAGCAGCCCCCAGGGTGCGGAGACCCAGTACTTC. Translated: CASSPQGAETQYF. The V and J genes are TRBV14 and TRBJ2-5, with TRBD1 as a possible D gene (5 bases). Germline V gene sequence: CDR1 SGHDN, CDR2 FVKESK. The CDR3 is made up of 13 amino acids. With 4 bases removed from V and 5 bases from J, the gap between germline ends came to 11 bases.

The chain combines TRBV30 with TRBJ2-2; 7 nucleotides match TRBD1. V shed 0 bases, J shed 5 bases, and the junction held 6 bases outside the gene matches. Germline values: CDR1 GTSNPN, CDR2 SVGIG (reference sequence). The CDR3 is 15 amino acids. CDR3 sequence reads: CAWSVEGARTGELFF. Written as DNA, the CDR3 is TGTGCCTGGAGTGTAGAGGGGGCGAGGACCGGGGAGCTGTTTTTT.

The chain couples TRBV7-8 to TRBJ2-2; TRBD2 agrees at 12 bases. Germline V gene sequence: CDR1 SGHVS, CDR2 FQNEAQ. There are 19 residues in the CDR3. Trimming cost V 4 bases and J 6 bases; bases outside gene matches: 15. The CDR3 spells CASSSLPALAGGSPGELFF. In DNA, the CDR3 is TGTGCCAGCAGCTCACTCCCCGCCCTAGCGGGAGGGTCTCCCGGGGAGCTGTTTTTT.

The rearrangement joins TRBV25-1 to TRBJ1-2; a weak D match, TRBD1 (6 bases). The CDR3 has 17 residues. Germline V gene lookup returns CDR1 MGHDK and CDR2 SYGVNS. Deletions cut 3 bases from V and 0 bases from J, with 17 bases between. CDR3 sequence reads: CASSEATGKRANYGYTF. In DNA form, the CDR3 reads TGTGCCAGCAGTGAGGCTACAGGGAAGAGGGCTAACTATGGCTACACCTTC.

This chain links TRBV28 with TRBJ2-5, with 8 bases aligning to TRBD2. V shed 3 bases, J shed 3 bases, and the junction held 9 bases outside the gene matches. Germline CDR1 and CDR2: MDHEN and SYDVKM. The CDR3 covers 16 residues. CDR3 sequence reads: CASSLASGQLEETQYF. CDR3 DNA sequence: TGTGCCAGCAGTTTGGCTAGCGGGCAGCTCGAAGAGACCCAGTACTTC.

Notes on this clone: This sample also contains other DNA sequences that code for the same CDR3. The CDR3 sequence is CASSLSTDTQYF. CDR3 DNA sequence: TGTGCCAGCAGCCTGAGCACAGATACGCAGTATTTT. This chain joins TRBV11-3 and TRBJ2-3, with D uncertain. The germline V gene encodes CDR1 SGHNT and CDR2 YENEEA. V was trimmed by 5 bases and J by 0 bases, leaving 3 bases between them. This CDR3 is 12 amino acids long.

The rearrangement links TRBV7-2 to TRBJ2-3; TRBD1 agrees at 11 bases. Germline V gives CDR1 SGHTA, CDR2 FQGNSA. The V segment lost 5 bases and the J segment 5 bases; nucleotides outside the gene matches: 12. CDR3 length equals 17 residues. For the CDR3, the DNA is TGTGCCAGCAGCGCAAGGACAGGGGGCCTATTAGGAGATACGCAGTATTTT. This gives the protein CASSARTGGLLGDTQYF.